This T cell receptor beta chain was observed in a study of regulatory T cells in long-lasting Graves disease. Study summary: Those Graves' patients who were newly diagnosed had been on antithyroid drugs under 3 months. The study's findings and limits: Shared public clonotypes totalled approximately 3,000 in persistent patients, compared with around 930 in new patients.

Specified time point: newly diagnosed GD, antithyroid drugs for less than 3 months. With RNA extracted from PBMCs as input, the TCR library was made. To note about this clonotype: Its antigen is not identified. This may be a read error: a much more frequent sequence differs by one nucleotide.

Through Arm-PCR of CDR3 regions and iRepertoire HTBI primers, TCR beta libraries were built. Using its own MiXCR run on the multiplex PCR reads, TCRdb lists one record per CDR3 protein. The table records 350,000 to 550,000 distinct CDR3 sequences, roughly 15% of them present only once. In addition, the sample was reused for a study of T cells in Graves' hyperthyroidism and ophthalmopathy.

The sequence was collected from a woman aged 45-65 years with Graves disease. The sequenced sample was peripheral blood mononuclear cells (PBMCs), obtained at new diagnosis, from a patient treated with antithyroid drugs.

CDR3 loop: CSSSLTSGTSAYEQYF. As DNA, the CDR3 is TGTTCCAGCAGTTTAACCTCCGGGACTAGCGCCTACGAGCAGTACTTC. The chain links TRBV6-5 to TRBJ2-7; 10 bases are shared with TRBD2. Germline V gene lookup returns CDR1 MNHEY and CDR2 SVGAGI. The CDR3 covers 16 residues.